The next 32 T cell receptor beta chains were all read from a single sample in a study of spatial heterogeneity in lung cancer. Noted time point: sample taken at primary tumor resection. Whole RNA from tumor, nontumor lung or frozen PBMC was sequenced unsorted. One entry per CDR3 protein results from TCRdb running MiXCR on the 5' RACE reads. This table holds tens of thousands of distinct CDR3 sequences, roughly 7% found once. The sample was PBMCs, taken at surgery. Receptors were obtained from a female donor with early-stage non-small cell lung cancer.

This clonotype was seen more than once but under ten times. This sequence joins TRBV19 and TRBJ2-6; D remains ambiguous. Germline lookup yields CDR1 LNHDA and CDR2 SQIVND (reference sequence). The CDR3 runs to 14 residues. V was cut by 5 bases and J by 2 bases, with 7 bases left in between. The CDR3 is CASSSIPGANVLTF. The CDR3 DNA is TGTGCCAGTAGTTCCATCCCTGGGGCCAACGTCCTGACTTTC.

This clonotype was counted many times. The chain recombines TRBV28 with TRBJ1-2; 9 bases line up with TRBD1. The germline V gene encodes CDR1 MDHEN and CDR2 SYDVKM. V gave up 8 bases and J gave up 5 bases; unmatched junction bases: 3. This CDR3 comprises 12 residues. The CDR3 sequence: CASGTGFYGYTF. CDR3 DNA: TGTGCCAGCGGGACAGGGTTTTATGGCTACACCTTC.

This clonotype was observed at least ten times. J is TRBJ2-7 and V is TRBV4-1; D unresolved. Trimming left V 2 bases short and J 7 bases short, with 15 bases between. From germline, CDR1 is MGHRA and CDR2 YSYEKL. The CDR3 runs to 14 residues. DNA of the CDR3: TGCGCCAGCAGCCAAACGCCGGTCGCGGATGAGCAGTACTTC. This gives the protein CASSQTPVADEQYF.

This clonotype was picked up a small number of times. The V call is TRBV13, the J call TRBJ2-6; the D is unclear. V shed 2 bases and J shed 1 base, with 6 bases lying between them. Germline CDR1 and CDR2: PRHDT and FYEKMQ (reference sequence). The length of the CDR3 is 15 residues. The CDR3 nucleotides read TGTGCCAGCAGCTTAAGTGTTTCTGGGGCCAACGTCCTGACTTTC. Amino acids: CASSLSVSGANVLTF.

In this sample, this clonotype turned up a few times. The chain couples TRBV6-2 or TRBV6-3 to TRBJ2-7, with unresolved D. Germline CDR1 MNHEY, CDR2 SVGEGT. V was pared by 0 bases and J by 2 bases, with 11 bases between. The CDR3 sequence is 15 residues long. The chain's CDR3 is CASSYSTPPTYEQYF. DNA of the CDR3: TGTGCCAGCAGTTACTCGACGCCACCAACCTACGAGCAGTACTTC.

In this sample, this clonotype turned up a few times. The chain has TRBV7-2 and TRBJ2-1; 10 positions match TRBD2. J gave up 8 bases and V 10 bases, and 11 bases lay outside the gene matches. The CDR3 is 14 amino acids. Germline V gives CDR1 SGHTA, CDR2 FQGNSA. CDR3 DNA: TGTGCCACCCTCCCGGGACTAGCGACTCATGAGCAGTTCTTC. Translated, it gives CATLPGLATHEQFF.

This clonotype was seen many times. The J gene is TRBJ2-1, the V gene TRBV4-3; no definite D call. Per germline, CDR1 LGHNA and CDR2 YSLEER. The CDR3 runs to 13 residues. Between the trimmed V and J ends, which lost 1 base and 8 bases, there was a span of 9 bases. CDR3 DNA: TGCGCCAGCAGCCAAGTGGGCAGTTATGAGCAGTTCTTC. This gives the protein CASSQVGSYEQFF.

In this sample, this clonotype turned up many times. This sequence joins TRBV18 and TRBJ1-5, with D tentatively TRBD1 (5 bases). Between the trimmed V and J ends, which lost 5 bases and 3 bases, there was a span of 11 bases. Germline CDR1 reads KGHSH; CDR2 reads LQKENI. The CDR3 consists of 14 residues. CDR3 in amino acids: CASSKTEFNQPQHF. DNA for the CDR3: TGTGCCAGCTCAAAGACAGAGTTCAATCAGCCCCAGCATTTT.

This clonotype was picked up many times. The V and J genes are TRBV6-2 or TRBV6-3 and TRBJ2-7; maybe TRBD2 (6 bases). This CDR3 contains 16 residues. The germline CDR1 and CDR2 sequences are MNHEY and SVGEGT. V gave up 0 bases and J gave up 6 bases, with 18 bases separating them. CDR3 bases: TGTGCCAGCAGTTACTCGACCCCCGGAACTAGCAGCGAGCAGTACTTC. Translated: CASSYSTPGTSSEQYF.

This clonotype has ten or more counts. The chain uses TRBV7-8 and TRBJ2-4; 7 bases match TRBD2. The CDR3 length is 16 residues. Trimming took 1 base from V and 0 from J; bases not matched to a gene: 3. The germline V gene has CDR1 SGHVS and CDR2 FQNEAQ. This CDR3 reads CASSLEGLLAKNIQYF. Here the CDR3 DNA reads TGTGCCAGCAGCTTAGAGGGACTACTAGCCAAAAACATTCAGTACTTC.

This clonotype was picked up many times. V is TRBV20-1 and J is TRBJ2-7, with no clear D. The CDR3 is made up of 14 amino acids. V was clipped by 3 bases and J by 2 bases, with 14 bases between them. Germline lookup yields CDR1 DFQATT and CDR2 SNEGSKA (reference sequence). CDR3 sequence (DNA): TGCAGTGCTAGTCCCTCCGTCCAGACCTACGAGCAGTACTTC. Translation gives CSASPSVQTYEQYF.

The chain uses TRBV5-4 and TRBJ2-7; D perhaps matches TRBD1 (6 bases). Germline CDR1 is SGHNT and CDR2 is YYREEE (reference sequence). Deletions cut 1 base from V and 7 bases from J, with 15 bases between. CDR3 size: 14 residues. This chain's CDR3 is CASSLTGNIREQYF. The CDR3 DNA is TGTGCCAGCAGCTTGACAGGGAATATTAGGGAGCAGTACTTC.

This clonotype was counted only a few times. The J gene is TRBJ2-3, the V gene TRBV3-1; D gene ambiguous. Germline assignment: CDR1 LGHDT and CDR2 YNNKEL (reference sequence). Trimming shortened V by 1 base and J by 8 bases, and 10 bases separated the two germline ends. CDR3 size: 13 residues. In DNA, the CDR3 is TGTGCCAGCAGCCAAGCTTTCGGTTCTACGCAGTATTTT. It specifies CASSQAFGSTQYF.

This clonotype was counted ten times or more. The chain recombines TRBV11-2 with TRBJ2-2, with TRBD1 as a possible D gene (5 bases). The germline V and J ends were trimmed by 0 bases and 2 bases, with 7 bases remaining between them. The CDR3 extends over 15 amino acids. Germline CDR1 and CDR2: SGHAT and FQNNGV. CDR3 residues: CASSLERTNTGELFF. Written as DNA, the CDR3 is TGTGCCAGCAGCTTAGAGCGGACAAACACCGGGGAGCTGTTTTTT.

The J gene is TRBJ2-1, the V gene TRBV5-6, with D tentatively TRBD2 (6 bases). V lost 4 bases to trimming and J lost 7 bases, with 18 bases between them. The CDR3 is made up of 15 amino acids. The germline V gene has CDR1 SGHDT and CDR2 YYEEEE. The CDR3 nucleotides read TGTGCCAGCAGCGGCTCCGGGACTTACTCTAATGAGCAGTTCTTC. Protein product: CASSGSGTYSNEQFF.

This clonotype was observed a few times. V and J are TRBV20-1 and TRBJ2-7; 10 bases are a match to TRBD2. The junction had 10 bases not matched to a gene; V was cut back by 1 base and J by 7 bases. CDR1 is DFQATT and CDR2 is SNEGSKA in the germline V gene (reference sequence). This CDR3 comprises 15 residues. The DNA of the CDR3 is TGCAGTGCTAGAGGTGCCCTAGCGGGGGTCTTGGAGCAGTACTTC. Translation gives CSARGALAGVLEQYF.

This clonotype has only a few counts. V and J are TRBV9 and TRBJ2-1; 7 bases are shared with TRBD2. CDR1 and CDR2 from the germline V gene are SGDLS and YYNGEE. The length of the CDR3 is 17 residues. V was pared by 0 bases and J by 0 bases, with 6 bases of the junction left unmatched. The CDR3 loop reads CASSVVPGLSSYNEQFF. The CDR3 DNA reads TGTGCCAGCAGCGTAGTTCCGGGACTAAGCTCCTACAATGAGCAGTTCTTC.

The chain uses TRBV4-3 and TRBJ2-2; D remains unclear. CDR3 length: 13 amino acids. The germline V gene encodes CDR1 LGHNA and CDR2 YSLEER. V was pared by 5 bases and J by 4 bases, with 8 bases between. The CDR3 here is CASSWTGTGELFF. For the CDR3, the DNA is TGCGCCAGCAGCTGGACCGGCACCGGGGAGCTGTTTTTT.

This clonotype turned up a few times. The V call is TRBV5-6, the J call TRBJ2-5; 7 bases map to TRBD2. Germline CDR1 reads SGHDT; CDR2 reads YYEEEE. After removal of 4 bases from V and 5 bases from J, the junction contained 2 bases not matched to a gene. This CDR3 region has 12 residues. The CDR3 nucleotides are TGTGCCAGCAGCCGGACTAGGGAGACCCAGTACTTC. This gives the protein CASSRTRETQYF.

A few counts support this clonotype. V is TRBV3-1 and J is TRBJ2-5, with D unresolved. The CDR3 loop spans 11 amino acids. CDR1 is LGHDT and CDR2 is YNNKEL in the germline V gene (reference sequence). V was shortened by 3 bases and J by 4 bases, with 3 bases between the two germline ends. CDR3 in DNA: TGTGCCAGCAGCCAGTCAGAGACCCAGTACTTC. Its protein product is CASSQSETQYF.

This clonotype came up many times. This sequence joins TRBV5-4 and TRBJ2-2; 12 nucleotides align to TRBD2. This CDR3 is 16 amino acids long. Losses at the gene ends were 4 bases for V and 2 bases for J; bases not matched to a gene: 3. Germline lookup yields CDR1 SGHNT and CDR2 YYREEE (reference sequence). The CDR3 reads CASSDGLAGNTGELFF. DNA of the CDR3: TGTGCCAGCAGCGACGGACTAGCGGGAAACACCGGGGAGCTGTTTTTT.

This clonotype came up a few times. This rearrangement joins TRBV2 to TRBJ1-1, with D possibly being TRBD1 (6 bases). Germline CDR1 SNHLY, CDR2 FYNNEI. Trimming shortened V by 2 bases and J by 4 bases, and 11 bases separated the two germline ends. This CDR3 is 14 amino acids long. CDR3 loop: CASSELGQFTEAFF. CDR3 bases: TGTGCCAGCAGTGAACTCGGACAGTTCACTGAAGCTTTCTTT. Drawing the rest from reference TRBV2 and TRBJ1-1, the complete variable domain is EPEVTQTPSHQVTQMGQEVILRCVPISNHLYFYWYRQILGQKVEFLVSFYNNEISEKSEIFDDQFSVERPDGSNFTLKIRSTKLEDSAMYFCASSELGQFTEAFFGQGTRLTVV.

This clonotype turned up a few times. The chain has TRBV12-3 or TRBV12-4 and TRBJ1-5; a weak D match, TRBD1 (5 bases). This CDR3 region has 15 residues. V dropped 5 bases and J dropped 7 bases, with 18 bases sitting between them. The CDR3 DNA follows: TGTGCCAGCAGTCCTCTGACGGGGGTAGGGCAGCCCCAGCATTTT. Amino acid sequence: CASSPLTGVGQPQHF.

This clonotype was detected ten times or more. The CDR3 coding sequence is TGTGCCAGCAGGCCAGCAGGGGCTTACGAGCAGTACTTC. Translated: CASRPAGAYEQYF. The chain uses TRBV7-2 and TRBJ2-7; D may be TRBD1 (6 bases). The V and J ends lost 6 bases and 4 bases respectively, with 13 bases between them. The CDR3 runs to 13 residues. Per the germline V gene, CDR1 is SGHTA and CDR2 is FQGNSA.

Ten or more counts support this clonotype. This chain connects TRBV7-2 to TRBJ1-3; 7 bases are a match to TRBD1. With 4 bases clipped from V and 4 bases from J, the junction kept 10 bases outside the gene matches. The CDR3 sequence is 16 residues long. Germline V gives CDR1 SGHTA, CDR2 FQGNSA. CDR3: CASSSGTGTEGNTIYF. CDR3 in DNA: TGTGCCAGCAGCTCAGGGACCGGGACAGAAGGAAACACCATATATTTT.

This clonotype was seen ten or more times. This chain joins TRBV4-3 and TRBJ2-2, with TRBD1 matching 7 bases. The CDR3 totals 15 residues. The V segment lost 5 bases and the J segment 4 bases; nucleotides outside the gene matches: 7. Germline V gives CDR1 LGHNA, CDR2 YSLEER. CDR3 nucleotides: TGCGCCAGCAGCTACATGACAGGGCCCACCGGGGAGCTGTTTTTT. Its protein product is CASSYMTGPTGELFF.

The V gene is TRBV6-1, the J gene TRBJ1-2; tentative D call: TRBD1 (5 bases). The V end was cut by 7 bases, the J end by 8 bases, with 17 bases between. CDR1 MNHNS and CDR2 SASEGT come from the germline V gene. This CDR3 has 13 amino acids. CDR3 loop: CASTWQGDQGYTF. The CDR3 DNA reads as TGTGCCAGCACCTGGCAAGGGGATCAGGGCTACACCTTC.

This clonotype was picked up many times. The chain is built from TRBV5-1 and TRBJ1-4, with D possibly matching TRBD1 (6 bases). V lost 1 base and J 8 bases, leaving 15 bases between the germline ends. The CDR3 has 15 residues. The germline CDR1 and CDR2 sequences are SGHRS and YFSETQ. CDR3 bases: TGCGCCAGCAGCTTGTGGAGGGGGGAGTCGGAAAAACTGTTTTTT. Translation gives CASSLWRGESEKLFF.

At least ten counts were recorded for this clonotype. In DNA, the CDR3 is TGTGCCAGCAGTTTCTACACTGAAGCTTTCTTT. It specifies CASSFYTEAFF. V gene TRBV28 combines with J gene TRBJ1-1; D is unclear. The CDR3 is made up of 11 amino acids. V lost 3 bases, J lost 3 bases, and 2 bases lay in between. Germline V lookup: CDR1 MDHEN, CDR2 SYDVKM.

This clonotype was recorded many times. CDR3 loop: CASSYRGRDWGKLFF. DNA for the CDR3: TGTGCCAGCAGTTACCGCGGACGCGATTGGGGAAAACTGTTTTTT. This sequence joins TRBV6-2 or TRBV6-3 and TRBJ1-4; D call uncertain. Germline CDR1 MNHEY, CDR2 SVGEGT. The CDR3 loop spans 15 amino acids. The V end lost 2 bases, the J end lost 10 bases, and 17 bases lay between the germline ends.

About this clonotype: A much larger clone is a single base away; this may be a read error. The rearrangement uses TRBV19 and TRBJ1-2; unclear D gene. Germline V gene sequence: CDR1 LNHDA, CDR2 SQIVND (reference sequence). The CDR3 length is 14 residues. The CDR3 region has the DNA TGTGCCAGTAGTATACCCAAAAGAGGGAATGGCCACACCTTC. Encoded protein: CASSIPKRGNGHTF.

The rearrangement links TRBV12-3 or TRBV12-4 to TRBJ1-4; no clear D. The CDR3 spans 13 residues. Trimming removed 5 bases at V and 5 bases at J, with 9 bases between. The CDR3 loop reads CASSPRSNEKLFF. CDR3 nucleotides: TGTGCCAGCAGTCCACGGAGCAATGAAAAACTGTTTTTT.